The clone carrying this TCR beta chain showed up many times. What it binds is not known. The source of the sample is a study of CD8 T cells in ankylosing spondylitis. The TCR beta libraries were generated through quantitative 5'-RACE incorporating molecular barcodes. In TCRdb, the 5' RACE reads were re-called with MiXCR into one record per CDR3 protein. The profile shows more than 500,000 distinct CDR3 sequences, approximately 5% of them singletons. Study-wide results and caveats: Some of these motif variants have turned up before, in reports on reactive arthritis synovial fluid and blood. Blood of patients with ankylosing spondylitis appeared to be characterized by a TCR beta motif of several highly homologous variants. From matched ankylosing spondylitis synovial fluid, disease-linked clones were reportedly recovered at significantly enriched levels. The authors found the disease-linked clones to be CD8+ and relatively rare in peripheral blood.

Unmatched junction bases numbered 2, after V lost 3 bases and J lost 3 bases. There are 12 residues in the CDR3. Germline CDR1 and CDR2: DFQATT and SNEGSKA (reference sequence). Input material: blood, either unsorted or a sorted T cell fraction (not recorded which). The clonotype originates from a male donor with ankylosing spondylitis. The chain has TRBV20-1 and TRBJ2-7; 7 bases are a match to TRBD1. CDR3 sequence (DNA): TGCAGTGCTAGCGGACAGGTCTACGAGCAGTACTTC. Translated, it gives CSASGQVYEQYF.